One T cell receptor beta chain is described in this entry. The entry originates in a study of blood T cells in healthy people across ages. The germline V gene encodes CDR1 LNHNV and CDR2 YYDKDF (reference sequence). This CDR3 region has 15 residues. J lost 14 bases, V lost 5 bases, and 12 bases had no gene match. Ranging in age from about 6 to 100, the donors were healthy Caucasian individuals from Russia. Primed by a sample-barcoded 5' primer and a J-beta primer mix, a second PCR proceeded for about 6 to 12 cycles. Every molecule of cDNA carried a tag from a template-switch adaptor with 12 random nucleotides. TCRdb recomputed calls from the 5' RACE reads with MiXCR, one row per CDR3 protein. The sample lists 780,000 or so distinct CDR3 sequences; about 55% were seen once.

The chain links TRBV15 to TRBJ2-3; 14 positions agree with TRBD2. Specimen: blood. This receptor was identified in an elderly man in good health. CDR3 residues: CATSSGTSGSRYAYF. Here the CDR3 DNA reads TGTGCCACCAGCTCTGGGACTAGCGGGAGCAGATACGCGTATTTT. Full variable domain (rest looked up from reference TRBV15 and TRBJ2-3): DAMVIQNPRYQVTQFGKPVTLSCSQTLNHNVMYWYQQKSSQAPKLLFHYYDKDFNNEADTPDNFQSRRPNTSFCFLDIRSPGLGDTAMYLCATSSGTSGSRYAYFGPGTRLTVL.